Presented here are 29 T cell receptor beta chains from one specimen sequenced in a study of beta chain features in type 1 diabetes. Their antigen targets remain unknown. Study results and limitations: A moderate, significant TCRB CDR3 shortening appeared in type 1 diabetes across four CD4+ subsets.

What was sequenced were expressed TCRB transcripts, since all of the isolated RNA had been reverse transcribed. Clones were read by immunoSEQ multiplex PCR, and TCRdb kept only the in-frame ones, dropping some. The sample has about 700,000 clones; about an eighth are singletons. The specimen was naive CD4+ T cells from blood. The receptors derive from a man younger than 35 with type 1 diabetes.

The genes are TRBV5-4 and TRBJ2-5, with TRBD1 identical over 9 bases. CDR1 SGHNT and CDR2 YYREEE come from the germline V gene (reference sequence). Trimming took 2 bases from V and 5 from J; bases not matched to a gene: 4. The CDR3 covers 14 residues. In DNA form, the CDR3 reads TGTGCCAGCAGCTTCTCCGGGACAGGGGAGACCCAGTACTTC. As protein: CASSFSGTGETQYF.

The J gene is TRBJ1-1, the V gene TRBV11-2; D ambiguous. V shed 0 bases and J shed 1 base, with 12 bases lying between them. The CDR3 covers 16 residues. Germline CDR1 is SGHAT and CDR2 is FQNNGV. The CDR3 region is CASSLEQITENTEAFF. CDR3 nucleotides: TGTGCCAGCAGCTTAGAGCAGATAACCGAGAACACTGAAGCTTTCTTT.

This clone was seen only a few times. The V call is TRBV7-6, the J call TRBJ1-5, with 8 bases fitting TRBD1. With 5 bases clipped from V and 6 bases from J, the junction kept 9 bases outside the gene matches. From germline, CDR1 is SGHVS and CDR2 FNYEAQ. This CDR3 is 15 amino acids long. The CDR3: CASSPSTGEGQPQHF. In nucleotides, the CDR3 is TGTGCCAGCAGCCCCTCGACAGGGGAGGGTCAGCCCCAGCATTTT.

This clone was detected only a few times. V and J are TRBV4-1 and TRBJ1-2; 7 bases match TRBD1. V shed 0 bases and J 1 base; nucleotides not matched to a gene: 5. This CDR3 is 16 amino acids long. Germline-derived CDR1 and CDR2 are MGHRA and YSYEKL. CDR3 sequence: CASSQDLDRNNYGYTF. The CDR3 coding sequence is TGCGCCAGCAGCCAAGACCTGGACAGGAATAACTATGGCTACACCTTC.

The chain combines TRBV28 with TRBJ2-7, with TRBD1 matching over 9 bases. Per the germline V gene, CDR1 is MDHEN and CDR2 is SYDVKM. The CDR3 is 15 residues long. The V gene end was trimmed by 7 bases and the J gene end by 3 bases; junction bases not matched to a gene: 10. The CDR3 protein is CASNPPGQGGYEQYF. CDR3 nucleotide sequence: TGTGCCAGCAACCCCCCGGGACAGGGAGGCTACGAGCAGTACTTC.

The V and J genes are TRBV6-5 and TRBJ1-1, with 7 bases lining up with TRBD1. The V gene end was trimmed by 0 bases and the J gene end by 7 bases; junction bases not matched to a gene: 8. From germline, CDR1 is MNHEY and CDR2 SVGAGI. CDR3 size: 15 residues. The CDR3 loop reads CASSYSGQAFYEAFF. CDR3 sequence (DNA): TGTGCCAGCAGTTACTCCGGACAGGCGTTTTATGAAGCTTTCTTT.

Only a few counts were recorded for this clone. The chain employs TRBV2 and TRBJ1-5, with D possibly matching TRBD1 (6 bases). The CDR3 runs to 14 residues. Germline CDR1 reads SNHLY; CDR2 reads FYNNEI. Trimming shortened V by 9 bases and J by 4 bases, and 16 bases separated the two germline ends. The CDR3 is CASGRTAENQPQHF. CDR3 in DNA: TGTGCCAGTGGCCGGACAGCCGAGAATCAGCCCCAGCATTTT.

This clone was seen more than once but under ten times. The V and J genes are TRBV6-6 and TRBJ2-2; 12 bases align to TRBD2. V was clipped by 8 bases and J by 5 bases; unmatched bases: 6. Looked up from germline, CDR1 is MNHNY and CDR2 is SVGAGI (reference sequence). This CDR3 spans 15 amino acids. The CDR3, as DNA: TGTGCCAGCGGTAGACTAGCGGGAGATACCGGGGAGCTGTTTTTT. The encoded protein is CASGRLAGDTGELFF.

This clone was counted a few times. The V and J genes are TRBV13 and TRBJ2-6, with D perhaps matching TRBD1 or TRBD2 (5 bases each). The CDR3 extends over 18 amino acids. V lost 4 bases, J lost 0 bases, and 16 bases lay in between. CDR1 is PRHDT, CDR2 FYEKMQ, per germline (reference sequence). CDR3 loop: CASSSPGPRISGANVLTF. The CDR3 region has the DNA TGTGCCAGCAGCTCCCCGGGACCGAGAATCTCTGGGGCCAACGTCCTGACTTTC.

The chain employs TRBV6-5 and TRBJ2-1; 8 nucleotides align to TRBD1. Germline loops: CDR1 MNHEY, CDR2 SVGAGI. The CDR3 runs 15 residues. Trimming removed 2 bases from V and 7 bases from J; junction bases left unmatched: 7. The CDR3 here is CASSYRQGAGNEQFF. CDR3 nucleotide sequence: TGTGCCAGCAGTTACAGGCAGGGGGCGGGAAATGAGCAGTTCTTC.

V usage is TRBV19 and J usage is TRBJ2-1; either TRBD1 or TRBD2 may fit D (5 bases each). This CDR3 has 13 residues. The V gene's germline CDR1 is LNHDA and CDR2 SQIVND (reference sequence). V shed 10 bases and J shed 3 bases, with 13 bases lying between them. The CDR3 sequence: CATAGTVYNEQFF. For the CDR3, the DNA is TGTGCCACTGCAGGGACCGTCTACAATGAGCAGTTCTTC.

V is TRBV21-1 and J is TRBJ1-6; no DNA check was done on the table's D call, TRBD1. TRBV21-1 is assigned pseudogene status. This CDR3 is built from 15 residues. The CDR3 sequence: CASSKRWQGNSPLHF. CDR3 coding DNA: TGTGCCAGCAGCAAGAGGTGGCAGGGAAATTCACCCCTCCACTTT.

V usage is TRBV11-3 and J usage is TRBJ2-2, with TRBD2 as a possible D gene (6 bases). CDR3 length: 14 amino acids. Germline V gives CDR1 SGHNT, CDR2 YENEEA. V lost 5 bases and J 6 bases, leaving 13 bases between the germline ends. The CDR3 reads CASSPGGWSGELFF. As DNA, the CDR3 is TGTGCCAGCAGCCCTGGGGGGTGGTCCGGGGAGCTGTTTTTT.

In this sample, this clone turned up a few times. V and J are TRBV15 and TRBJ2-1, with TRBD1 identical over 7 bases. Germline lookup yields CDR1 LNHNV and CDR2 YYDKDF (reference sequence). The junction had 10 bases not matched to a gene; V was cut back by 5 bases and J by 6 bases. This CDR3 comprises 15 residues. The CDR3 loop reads CATSHRGGQGNEQFF. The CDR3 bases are TGTGCCACCAGCCATCGAGGGGGCCAGGGCAATGAGCAGTTCTTC.

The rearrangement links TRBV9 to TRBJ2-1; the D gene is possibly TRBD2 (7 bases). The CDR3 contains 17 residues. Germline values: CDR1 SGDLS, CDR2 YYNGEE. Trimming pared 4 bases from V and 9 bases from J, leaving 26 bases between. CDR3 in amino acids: CASSPPSGTPGGGEQFF. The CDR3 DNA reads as TGTGCCAGCAGCCCCCCGAGTGGGACCCCGGGGGGCGGTGAGCAGTTCTTC.

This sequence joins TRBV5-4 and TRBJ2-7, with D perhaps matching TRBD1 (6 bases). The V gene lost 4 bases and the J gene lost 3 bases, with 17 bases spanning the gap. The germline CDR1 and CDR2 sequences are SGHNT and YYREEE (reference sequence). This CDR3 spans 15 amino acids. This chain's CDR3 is CASSPGQTGIYEQYF. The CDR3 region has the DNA TGTGCCAGCAGCCCCGGACAGACCGGGATCTACGAGCAGTACTTC.

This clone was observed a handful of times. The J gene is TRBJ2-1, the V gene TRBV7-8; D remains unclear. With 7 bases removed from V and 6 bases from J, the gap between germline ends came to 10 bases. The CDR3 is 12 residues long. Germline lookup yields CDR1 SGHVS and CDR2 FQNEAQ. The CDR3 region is CASTREPNEQFF. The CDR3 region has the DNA TGTGCCAGCACACGCGAGCCCAATGAGCAGTTCTTC.

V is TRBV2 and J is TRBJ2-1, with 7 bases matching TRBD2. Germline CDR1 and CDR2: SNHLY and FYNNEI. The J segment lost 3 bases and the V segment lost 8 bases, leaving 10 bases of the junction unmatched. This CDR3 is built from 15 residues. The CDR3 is CASVGLAAIYNEQFF. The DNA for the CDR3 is TGTGCCAGCGTGGGCCTAGCGGCGATCTACAATGAGCAGTTCTTC.

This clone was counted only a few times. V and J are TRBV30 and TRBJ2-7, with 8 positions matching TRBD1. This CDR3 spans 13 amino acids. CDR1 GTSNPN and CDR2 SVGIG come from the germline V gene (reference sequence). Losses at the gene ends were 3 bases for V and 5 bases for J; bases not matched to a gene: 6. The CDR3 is CAWRQTGVHEQYF. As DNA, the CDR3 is TGTGCCTGGAGGCAGACAGGGGTCCACGAGCAGTACTTC.

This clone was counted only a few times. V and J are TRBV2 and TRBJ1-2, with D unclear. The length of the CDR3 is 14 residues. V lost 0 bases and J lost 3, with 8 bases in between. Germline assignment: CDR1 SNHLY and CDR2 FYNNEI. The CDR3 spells CASSEAVGDYGYTF. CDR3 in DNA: TGTGCCAGCAGTGAAGCGGTAGGAGACTATGGCTACACCTTC. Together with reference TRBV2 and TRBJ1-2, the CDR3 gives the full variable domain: EPEVTQTPSHQVTQMGQEVILRCVPISNHLYFYWYRQILGQKVEFLVSFYNNEISEKSEIFDDQFSVERPDGSNFTLKIRSTKLEDSAMYFCASSEAVGDYGYTFGSGTRLTVV.

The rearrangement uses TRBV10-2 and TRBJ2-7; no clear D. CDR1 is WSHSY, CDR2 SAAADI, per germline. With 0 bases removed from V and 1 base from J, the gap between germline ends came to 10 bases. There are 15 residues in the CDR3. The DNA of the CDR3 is TGCGCCAGCAGTGAGTCGGGTCTGCTTTCCTACGAGCAGTACTTC. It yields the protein CASSESGLLSYEQYF.

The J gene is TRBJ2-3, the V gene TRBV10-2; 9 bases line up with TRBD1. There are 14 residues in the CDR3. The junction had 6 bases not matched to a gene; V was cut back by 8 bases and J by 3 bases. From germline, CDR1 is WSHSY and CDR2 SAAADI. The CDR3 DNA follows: TGCGCCAGCCAGGGACAGGGAGTAACAGATACGCAGTATTTT. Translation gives CASQGQGVTDTQYF.

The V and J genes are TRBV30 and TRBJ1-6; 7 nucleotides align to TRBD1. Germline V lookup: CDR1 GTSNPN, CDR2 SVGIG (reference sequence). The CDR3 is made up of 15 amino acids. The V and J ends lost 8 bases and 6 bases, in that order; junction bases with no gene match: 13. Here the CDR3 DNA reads TGTGCCGTGACGGGACAGAGCTTCTTTAATTCACCCCTCCACTTT. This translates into CAVTGQSFFNSPLHF.

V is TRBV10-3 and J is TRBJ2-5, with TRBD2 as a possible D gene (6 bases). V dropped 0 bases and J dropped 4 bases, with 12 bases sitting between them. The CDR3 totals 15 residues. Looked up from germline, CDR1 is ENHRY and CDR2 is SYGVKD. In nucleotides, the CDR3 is TGTGCCATCAGTGAGTCGGCGGGGACCGGAGAGACCCAGTACTTC. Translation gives CAISESAGTGETQYF.

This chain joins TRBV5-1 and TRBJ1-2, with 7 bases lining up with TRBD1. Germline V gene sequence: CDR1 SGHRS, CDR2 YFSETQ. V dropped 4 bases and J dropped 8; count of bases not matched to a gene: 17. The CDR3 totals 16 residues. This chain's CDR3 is CASSTSGTDLVVGYTF. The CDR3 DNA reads TGCGCCAGCAGCACCTCCGGGACAGACCTCGTTGTGGGCTACACCTTC.

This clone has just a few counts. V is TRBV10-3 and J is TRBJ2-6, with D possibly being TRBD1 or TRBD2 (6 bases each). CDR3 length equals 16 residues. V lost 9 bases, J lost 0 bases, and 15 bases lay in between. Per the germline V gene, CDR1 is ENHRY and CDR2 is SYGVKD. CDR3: CAIRGTTTSGANVLTF. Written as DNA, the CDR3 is TGTGCCATTCGGGGGACAACAACCTCTGGGGCCAACGTCCTGACTTTC.

The CDR3 loop is CASSLAGWDRIYNEQFF. CDR3 coding DNA: TGTGCCAGCAGCTTAGCCGGATGGGACAGGATCTACAATGAGCAGTTCTTC. The chain recombines TRBV7-9 with TRBJ2-1, with 8 bases matching TRBD1. This CDR3 is built from 17 residues. J lost 3 bases, V lost 0 bases, and 7 bases had no gene match. Germline values: CDR1 SEHNR, CDR2 FQNEAQ (reference sequence).

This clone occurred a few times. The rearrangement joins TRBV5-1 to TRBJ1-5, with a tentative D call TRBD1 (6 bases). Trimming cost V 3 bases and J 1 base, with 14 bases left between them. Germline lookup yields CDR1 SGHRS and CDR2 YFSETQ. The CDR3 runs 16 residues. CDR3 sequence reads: CASSSTGPRSNQPQHF. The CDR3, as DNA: TGCGCCAGCAGCTCGACAGGTCCTAGGAGCAATCAGCCCCAGCATTTT.

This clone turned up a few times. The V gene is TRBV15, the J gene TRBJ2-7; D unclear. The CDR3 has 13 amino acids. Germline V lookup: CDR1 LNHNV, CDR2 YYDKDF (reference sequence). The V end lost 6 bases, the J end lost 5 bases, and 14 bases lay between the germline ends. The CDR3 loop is CATSPLLSHEQYF. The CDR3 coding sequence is TGTGCCACCAGTCCACTACTCTCGCACGAGCAGTACTTC.